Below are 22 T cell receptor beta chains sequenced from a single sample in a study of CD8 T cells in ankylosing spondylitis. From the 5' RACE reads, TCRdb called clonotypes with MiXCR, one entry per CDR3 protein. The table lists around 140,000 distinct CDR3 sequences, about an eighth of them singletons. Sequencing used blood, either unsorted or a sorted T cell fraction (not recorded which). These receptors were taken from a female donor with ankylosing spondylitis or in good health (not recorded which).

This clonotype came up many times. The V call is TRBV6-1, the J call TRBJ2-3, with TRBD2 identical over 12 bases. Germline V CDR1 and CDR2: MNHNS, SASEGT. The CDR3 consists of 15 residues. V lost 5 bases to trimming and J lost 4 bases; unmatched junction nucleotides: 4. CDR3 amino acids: CASSKLAGGSDTQYF. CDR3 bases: TGTGCCAGCAGTAAACTAGCGGGGGGTTCAGATACGCAGTATTTT.

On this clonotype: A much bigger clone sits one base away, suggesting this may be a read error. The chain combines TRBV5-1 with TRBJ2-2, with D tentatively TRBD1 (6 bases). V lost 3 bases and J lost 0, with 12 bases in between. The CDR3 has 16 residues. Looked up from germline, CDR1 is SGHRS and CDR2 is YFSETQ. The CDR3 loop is CASSSRGSPNTGELFF. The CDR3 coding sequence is TGCGCCAGCAGCTCCAGGGGTAGTCCGAACACCGGGGAGCTGTTTTTT. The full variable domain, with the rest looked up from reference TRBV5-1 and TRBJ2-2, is KAGVTQTPRYLIKTRGQQVTLSCSPISGHRSVSWYQQTPGQGLQFLFEYFSETQRNKGNFPGRFSGRQFSNSRSEMNVSTLELGDSALYLCASSSRGSPNTGELFFGEGSRLTVL.

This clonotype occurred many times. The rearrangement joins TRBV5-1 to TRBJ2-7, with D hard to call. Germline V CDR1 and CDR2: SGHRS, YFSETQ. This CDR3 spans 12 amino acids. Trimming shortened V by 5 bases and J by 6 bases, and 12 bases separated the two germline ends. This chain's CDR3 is CASRDPEIEQYF. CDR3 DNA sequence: TGCGCCAGCAGAGACCCGGAAATCGAGCAGTACTTC.

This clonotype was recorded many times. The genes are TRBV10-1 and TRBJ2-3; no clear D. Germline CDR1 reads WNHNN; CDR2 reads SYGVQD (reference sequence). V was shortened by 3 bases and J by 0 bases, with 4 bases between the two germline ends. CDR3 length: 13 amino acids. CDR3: CASSEFSTDTQYF. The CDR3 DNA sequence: TGCGCCAGCAGTGAATTCAGCACAGATACGCAGTATTTT.

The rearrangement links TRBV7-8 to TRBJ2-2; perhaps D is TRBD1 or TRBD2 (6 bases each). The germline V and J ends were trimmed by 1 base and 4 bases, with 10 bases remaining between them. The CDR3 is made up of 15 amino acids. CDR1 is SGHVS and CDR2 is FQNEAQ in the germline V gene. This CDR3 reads CASSLGGAGTGELFF. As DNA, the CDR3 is TGTGCCAGCAGCTTAGGGGGGGCCGGCACCGGGGAGCTGTTTTTT.

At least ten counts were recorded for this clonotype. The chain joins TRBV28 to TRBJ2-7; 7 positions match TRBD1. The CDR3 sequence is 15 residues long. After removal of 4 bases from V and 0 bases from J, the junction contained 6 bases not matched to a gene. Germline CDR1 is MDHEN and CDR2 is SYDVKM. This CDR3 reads CASSYGQARSYEQYF. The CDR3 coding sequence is TGTGCCAGCAGTTACGGACAGGCCCGCTCCTACGAGCAGTACTTC.

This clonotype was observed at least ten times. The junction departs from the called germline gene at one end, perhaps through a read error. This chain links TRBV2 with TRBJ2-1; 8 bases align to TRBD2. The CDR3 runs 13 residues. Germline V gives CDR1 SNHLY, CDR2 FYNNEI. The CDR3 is CASRYTPGGLALF. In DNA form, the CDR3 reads TGTGCCAGCAGATACACGCCGGGTGGACTAGCCCTCTTC.

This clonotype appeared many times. CDR3 sequence: CASTQEGRQKLFF. The CDR3 DNA is TGTGCCAGCACCCAGGAGGGAAGGCAAAAACTGTTTTTT. The chain combines TRBV2 with TRBJ1-4; D is uncertain. This CDR3 region has 13 residues. The germline V and J ends were trimmed by 7 bases and 9 bases, with 15 bases remaining between them. Germline CDR1 SNHLY, CDR2 FYNNEI.

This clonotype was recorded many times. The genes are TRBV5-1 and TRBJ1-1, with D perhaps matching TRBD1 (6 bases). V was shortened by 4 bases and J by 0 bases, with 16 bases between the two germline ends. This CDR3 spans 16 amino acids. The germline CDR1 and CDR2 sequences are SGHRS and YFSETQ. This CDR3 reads CASSPAGAAMNTEAFF. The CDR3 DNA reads TGCGCCAGCAGCCCCGCGGGGGCAGCAATGAACACTGAAGCTTTCTTT.

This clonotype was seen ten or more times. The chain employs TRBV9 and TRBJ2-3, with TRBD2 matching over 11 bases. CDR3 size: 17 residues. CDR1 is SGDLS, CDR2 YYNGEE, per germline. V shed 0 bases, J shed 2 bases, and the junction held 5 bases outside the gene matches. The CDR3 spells CASSVDGTSGYTDTQYF. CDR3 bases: TGTGCCAGCAGCGTAGATGGGACTAGCGGTTACACAGATACGCAGTATTTT.

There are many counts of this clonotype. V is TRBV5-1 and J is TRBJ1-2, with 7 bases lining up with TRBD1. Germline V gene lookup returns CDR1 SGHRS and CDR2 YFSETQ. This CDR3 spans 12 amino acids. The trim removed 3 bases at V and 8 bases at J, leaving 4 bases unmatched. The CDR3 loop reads CASSSNRGGYTF. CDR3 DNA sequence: TGCGCCAGCAGCTCAAACAGGGGCGGCTACACCTTC.

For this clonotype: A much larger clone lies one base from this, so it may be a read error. Written as DNA, the CDR3 is TGTGTCAGCAGCTTAGTTCCTCTTACCGGGGAGCTGTTTTTT. Its translation is CVSSLVPLTGELFF. J is TRBJ2-2 and V is TRBV11-2, with D unclear. The CDR3 is 14 residues long. Germline lookup yields CDR1 SGHAT and CDR2 FQNNGV.

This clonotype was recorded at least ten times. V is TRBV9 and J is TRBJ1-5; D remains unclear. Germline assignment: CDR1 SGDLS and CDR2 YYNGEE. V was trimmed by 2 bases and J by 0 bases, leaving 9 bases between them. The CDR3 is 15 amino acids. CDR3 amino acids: CASSVTDYSNQPQHF. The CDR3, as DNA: TGTGCCAGCAGCGTCACAGACTATAGCAATCAGCCCCAGCATTTT.

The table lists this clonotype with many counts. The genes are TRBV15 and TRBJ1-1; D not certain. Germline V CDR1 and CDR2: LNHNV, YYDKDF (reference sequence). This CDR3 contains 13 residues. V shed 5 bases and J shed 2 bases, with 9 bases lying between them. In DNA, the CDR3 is TGTGCCACCAGCGGCACTCCTAACACTGAAGCTTTCTTT. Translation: CATSGTPNTEAFF.

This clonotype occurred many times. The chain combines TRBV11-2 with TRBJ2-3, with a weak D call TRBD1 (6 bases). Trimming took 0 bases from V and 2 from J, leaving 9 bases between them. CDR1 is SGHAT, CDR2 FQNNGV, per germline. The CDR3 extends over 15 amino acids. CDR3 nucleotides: TGTGCCAGCAGCTTAGAGGGGGCTGTCACAGATACGCAGTATTTT. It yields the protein CASSLEGAVTDTQYF.

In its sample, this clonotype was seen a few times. In DNA form, the CDR3 reads TGTGCCAGCAGCCAAGTAGCAGCGGGAGCTGGTGAGCAGTTCTTC. Its protein is CASSQVAAGAGEQFF. The chain links TRBV3-1 to TRBJ2-1; 8 positions agree with TRBD2. The junction had 8 bases not matched to a gene; V was cut back by 1 base and J by 9 bases. CDR1 is LGHDT, CDR2 YNNKEL, per germline (reference sequence). The CDR3 length is 15 residues.

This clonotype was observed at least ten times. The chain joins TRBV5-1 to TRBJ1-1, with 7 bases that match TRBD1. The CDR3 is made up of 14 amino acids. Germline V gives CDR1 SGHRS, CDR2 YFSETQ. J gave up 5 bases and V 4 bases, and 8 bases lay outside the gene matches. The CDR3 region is CASSPSQGWTEAFF. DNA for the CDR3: TGCGCCAGCAGCCCGTCACAGGGGTGGACTGAAGCTTTCTTT.

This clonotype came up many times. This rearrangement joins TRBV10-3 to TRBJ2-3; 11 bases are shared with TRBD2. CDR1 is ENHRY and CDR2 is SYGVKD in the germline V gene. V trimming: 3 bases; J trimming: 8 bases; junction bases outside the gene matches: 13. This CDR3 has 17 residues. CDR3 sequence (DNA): TGTGCCATCAGTGATCCTAGCGGGGGGTTAAAGGAGGGTACGCAGTATTTT. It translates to CAISDPSGGLKEGTQYF.

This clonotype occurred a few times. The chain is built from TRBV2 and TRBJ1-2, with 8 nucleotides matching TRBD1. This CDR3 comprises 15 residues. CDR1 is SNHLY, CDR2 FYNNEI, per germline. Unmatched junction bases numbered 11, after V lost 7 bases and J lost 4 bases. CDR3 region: CASTRGQGGFYGYTF. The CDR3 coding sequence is TGTGCCAGCACAAGAGGACAGGGTGGCTTCTATGGCTACACCTTC.

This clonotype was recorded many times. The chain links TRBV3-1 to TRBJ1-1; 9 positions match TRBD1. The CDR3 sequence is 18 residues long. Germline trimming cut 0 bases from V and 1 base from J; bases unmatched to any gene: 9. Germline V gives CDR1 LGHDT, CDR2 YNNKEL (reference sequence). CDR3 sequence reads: CASSQDYRGLRTNTEAFF. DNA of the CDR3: TGTGCCAGCAGCCAAGATTACAGGGGGCTTCGGACGAACACTGAAGCTTTCTTT.

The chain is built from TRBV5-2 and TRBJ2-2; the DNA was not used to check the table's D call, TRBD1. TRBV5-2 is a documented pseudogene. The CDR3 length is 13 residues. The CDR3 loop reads CAMGPGPPGELFF. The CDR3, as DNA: TGTGCCATGGGCCCCGGGCCCCCCGGGGAGCTGTTTTTT.

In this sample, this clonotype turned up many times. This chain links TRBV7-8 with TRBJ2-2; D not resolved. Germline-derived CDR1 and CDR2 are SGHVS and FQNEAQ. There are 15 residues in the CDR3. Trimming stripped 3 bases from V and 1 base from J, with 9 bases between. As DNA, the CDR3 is TGTGCCAGCAGCTTTGAAATGTTGAACACCGGGGAGCTGTTTTTT. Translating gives CASSFEMLNTGELFF.